The clone carrying this T cell receptor beta chain has more than one count but fewer than ten. Naive CD8 isolation took CD45RO-negative cells positively selected for CCR7 and excluded terminally differentiated effector memory CD45RA+ cells. These data are taken from a study of shared clonotypes between healthy human individuals. Profiling relied on immunoSEQ multiplex PCR, and the TCRdb table lists in-frame clones only, not all of them. The sample shows some 2.1 million clones, just over 90% of them seen only once. The TCR sequence derives from a man younger than 35 in good health. Some clones in this sample may be carry-over from other donors' samples. Sequenced material: naive CD8+ T cells from PBMCs.

The CDR3 sequence: CASSQGASTEAFF. CDR3 coding DNA: TGTGCCAGCAGCCAAGGGGCTAGCACTGAAGCTTTCTTT. The gene calls are TRBV5-4 and TRBJ1-1, with D maybe TRBD1 (5 bases). The length of the CDR3 is 13 residues. Trimming pared 4 bases from V and 4 bases from J, leaving 11 bases between. The germline CDR1 and CDR2 sequences are SGHNT and YYREEE (reference sequence).